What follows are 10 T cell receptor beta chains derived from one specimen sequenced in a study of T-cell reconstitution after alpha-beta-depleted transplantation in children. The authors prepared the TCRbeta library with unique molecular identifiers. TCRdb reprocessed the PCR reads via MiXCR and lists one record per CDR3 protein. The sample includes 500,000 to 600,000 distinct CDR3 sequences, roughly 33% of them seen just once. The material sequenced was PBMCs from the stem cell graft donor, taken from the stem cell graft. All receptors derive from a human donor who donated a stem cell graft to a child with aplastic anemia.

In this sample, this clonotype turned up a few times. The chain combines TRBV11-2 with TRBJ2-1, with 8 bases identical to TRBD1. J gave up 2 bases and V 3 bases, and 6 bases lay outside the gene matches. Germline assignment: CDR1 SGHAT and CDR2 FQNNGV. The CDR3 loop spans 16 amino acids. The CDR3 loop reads CASSLDRVTPYNEQFF. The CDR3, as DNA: TGTGCCAGCAGCTTGGACAGGGTCACCCCCTACAATGAGCAGTTCTTC.

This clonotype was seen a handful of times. CDR3 sequence reads: CSASSPPDRQFF. The DNA of the CDR3 is TGCAGTGCTAGTTCCCCCCCGGATCGGCAGTTCTTC. The chain is built from TRBV20-1 and TRBJ2-1; D not certain. Germline V lookup: CDR1 DFQATT, CDR2 SNEGSKA (reference sequence). This CDR3 comprises 12 residues. The ends were cut back, 3 bases at V and 12 bases at J, with 15 bases in the middle.

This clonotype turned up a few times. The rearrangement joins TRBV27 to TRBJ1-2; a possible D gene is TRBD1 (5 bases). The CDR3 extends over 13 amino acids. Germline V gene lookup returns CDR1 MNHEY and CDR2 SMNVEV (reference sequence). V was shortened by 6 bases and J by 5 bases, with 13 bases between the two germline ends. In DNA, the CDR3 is TGTGCCAGCAGCCACCAGGGAAGGTATGGCTACACCTTC. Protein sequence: CASSHQGRYGYTF.

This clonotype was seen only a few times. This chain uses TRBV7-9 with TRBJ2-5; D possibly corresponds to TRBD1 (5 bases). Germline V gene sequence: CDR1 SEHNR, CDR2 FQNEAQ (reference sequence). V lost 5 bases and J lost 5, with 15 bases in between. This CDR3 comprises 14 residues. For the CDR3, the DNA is TGTGCCAGCAGCCAACCAACAGGTTTTGAGACCCAGTACTTC. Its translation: CASSQPTGFETQYF.

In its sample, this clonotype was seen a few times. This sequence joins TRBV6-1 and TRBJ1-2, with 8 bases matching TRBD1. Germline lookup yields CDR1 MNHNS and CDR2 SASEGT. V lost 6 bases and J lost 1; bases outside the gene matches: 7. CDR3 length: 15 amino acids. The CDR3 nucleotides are TGTGCCAGCAGCCCGAGGACAGGGTTTAACTATGGCTACACCTTC. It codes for CASSPRTGFNYGYTF.

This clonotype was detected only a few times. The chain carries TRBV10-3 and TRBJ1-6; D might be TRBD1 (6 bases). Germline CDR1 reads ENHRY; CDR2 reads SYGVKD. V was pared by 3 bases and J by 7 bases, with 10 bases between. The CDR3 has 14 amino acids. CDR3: CAISERQENSPLHF. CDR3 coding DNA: TGTGCCATCAGTGAAAGACAGGAAAATTCACCCCTCCACTTT.

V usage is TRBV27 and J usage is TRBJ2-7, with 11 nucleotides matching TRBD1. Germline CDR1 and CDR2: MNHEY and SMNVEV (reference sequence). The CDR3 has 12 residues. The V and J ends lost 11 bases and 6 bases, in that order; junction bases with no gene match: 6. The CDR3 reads CAAGTGGGEQYV. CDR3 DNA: TGTGCCGCCGGGACAGGGGGGGGCGAGCAGTACGTC.

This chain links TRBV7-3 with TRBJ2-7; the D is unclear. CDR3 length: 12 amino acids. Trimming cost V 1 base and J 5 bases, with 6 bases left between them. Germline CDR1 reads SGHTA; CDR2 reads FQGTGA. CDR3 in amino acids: CASSLNGHEQYF. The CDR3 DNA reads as TGTGCCAGCAGCTTAAACGGACACGAGCAGTACTTC.

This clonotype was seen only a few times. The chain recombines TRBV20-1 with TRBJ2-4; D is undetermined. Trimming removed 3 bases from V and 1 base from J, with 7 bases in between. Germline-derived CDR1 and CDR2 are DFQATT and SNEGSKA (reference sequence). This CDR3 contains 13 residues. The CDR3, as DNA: TGCAGTGCTAGTCTGGGCGCCAAAAACATTCAGTACTTC. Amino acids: CSASLGAKNIQYF.

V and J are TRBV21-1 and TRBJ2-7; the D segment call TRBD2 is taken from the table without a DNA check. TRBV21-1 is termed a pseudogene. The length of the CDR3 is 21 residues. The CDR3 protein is CASSKRPAGRETTRSSYEQYF. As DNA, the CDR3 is TGTGCCAGCAGCAAACGGCCCGCTGGCAGGGAAACTACTAGGAGCTCCTACGAGCAGTACTTC.